A single sample is the source of the 31 T cell receptor beta chains below, sequenced in a study of T cells in Graves' hyperthyroidism and ophthalmopathy. RNA transcripts gave rise to amplified TCR beta CDR3 regions. First-round RT-PCR with HTBI primers amplified the TCR CDR3 region. TCRdb used MiXCR to reprocess the multiplex PCR reads, holding one entry per CDR3 protein. The sample carries some 550,000 distinct CDR3 sequences, around 21% recorded once. Material: blood. The receptor source for this set is a man aged 18 to 35 with Graves' hyperthyroidism.

This rearrangement joins TRBV3-1 to TRBJ2-2; TRBD1 matches 7 bases. The CDR3 has 15 amino acids. Trimming removed 0 bases from V and 7 bases from J; junction bases left unmatched: 5. CDR1 and CDR2 from the germline V gene are LGHDT and YNNKEL (reference sequence). This CDR3 is CASSQDHRGGGELFF. As DNA, the CDR3 is TGTGCCAGCAGCCAAGATCACAGGGGCGGCGGGGAGCTGTTTTTT.

This clonotype was seen a handful of times. The rearrangement uses TRBV9 and TRBJ1-1; no clear D. Trimming took off 4 bases at V and 6 bases at J, with 19 bases between the two ends. This CDR3 region has 15 residues. Germline-derived CDR1 and CDR2 are SGDLS and YYNGEE. For the CDR3, the DNA is TGTGCCAGCAGCCGTTTAAGCGGGCGCGGGGCTGAAGCTTTCTTT. As protein: CASSRLSGRGAEAFF.

V and J are TRBV20-1 and TRBJ2-7, with unresolved D. The V gene lost 3 bases and the J gene lost 1 base, with 13 bases spanning the gap. The germline CDR1 and CDR2 sequences are DFQATT and SNEGSKA (reference sequence). CDR3 size: 14 residues. CDR3 DNA: TGCAGTGCTAGTCCCACCATATTTTCCTACGAGCAGTACTTC. This gives the protein CSASPTIFSYEQYF.

This clonotype was observed many times. The junction differs from germline at one of its ends, possibly a read error. The CDR3 loop is CASSRQGGQPQHF. In DNA form, the CDR3 reads TGTGCCAGCAGTAGACAGGGTGGGCAGCCCCAGCATTTT. The genes are TRBV19 and TRBJ1-5, with 7 bases that match TRBD1. There are 13 residues in the CDR3. CDR1 and CDR2 (germline): LNHDA, SQIVND (reference sequence).

J is TRBJ1-6 and V is TRBV28; 9 positions match TRBD1. V lost 6 bases and J lost 2; bases outside the gene matches: 2. The CDR3 consists of 15 residues. The germline V gene encodes CDR1 MDHEN and CDR2 SYDVKM. Written as DNA, the CDR3 is TGTGCCAGCAGCCACAGGGGGCCCTATAATTCACCCCTCCACTTT. This encodes CASSHRGPYNSPLHF.

This clonotype was counted at least ten times. V usage is TRBV20-1 and J usage is TRBJ1-5; D ambiguous. The CDR3 loop spans 14 amino acids. Germline values: CDR1 DFQATT, CDR2 SNEGSKA (reference sequence). V lost 6 bases and J lost 0, with 12 bases in between. The DNA for the CDR3 is TGCAGTGCCGAGGACGGTTATAGCAATCAGCCCCAGCATTTT. Protein: CSAEDGYSNQPQHF.

V is TRBV19 and J is TRBJ1-2, with unresolved D. CDR3 size: 13 residues. Germline CDR1 and CDR2: LNHDA and SQIVND (reference sequence). V lost 7 bases, J lost 4 bases, and 13 bases lay in between. CDR3 protein: CASTLQSGYGYTF. DNA of the CDR3: TGTGCCAGTACCCTTCAGTCAGGCTATGGCTACACCTTC. Using reference TRBV19 and TRBJ1-2 for the parts outside the CDR3, the full variable domain is DGGITQSPKYLFRKEGQNVTLSCEQNLNHDAMYWYRQDPGQGLRLIYYSQIVNDFQKGDIAEGYSVSREKKESFPLTVTSAQKNPTAFYLCASTLQSGYGYTFGSGTRLTVV.

This clonotype came up many times. The genes are TRBV6-2 or TRBV6-3 and TRBJ2-2; the match to TRBD2 covers 7 bases. V shed 7 bases, J shed 6 bases, and the junction held 2 bases outside the gene matches. The CDR3 is made up of 12 amino acids. Germline-derived CDR1 and CDR2 are MNHEY and SVGEGT. In nucleotides, the CDR3 is TGTGCCAGCACCGGACTAGCCGGGGAGCTGTTTTTT. It codes for CASTGLAGELFF.

This chain links TRBV3-1 with TRBJ1-1; no definite D call. Trimming removed 0 bases from V and 11 bases from J, with 10 bases in between. In germline, CDR1 is LGHDT, CDR2 YNNKEL (reference sequence). This CDR3 has 12 residues. DNA of the CDR3: TGTGCCAGCAGCCAAGACGAGGGTGGGGCTTTCTTT. Translated: CASSQDEGGAFF.

This clonotype was seen many times. This chain joins TRBV5-1 and TRBJ2-7, with a weak D call TRBD1 (5 bases). Looked up from germline, CDR1 is SGHRS and CDR2 is YFSETQ. CDR3 length: 14 residues. The germline V and J ends were trimmed by 1 base and 0 bases, with 8 bases remaining between them. The CDR3 region has the DNA TGCGCCAGCAGCTTGTATGACAGCTCCTACGAGCAGTACTTC. Residues: CASSLYDSSYEQYF.

The chain uses TRBV13 and TRBJ1-3; 7 bases line up with TRBD1. The CDR3 runs 16 residues. The V and J ends lost 6 bases and 0 bases, in that order; junction bases with no gene match: 8. Germline V gives CDR1 PRHDT, CDR2 FYEKMQ (reference sequence). CDR3 protein: CASRHGDSLSGNTIYF. Written as DNA, the CDR3 is TGTGCCAGCAGACATGGGGACAGCCTCTCTGGAAACACCATATATTTT. Filled out from reference TRBV13 and TRBJ1-3, the complete variable domain reads AAGVIQSPRHLIKEKRETATLKCYPIPRHDTVYWYQQGPGQDPQFLISFYEKMQSDKGSIPDRFSAQQFSDYHSELNMSSLELGDSALYFCASRHGDSLSGNTIYFGEGSWLTVV.

V gene TRBV5-5 combines with J gene TRBJ1-2, with unresolved D. The V end was cut by 1 base, the J end by 1 base, with 8 bases between. The germline gives CDR1 SGHKS, CDR2 YYEKEE (reference sequence). The CDR3 contains 14 residues. The CDR3: CASSLMGFNYGYTF. The CDR3 DNA reads as TGTGCCAGCAGCTTGATGGGATTTAACTATGGCTACACCTTC.

As concerns this clonotype: Compared with germline, one end of the junction differs, possibly owing to a read error. The V and J genes are TRBV7-2 and TRBJ2-7; D may be TRBD1 (5 bases). The CDR3 length is 14 residues. CDR1 and CDR2 from the germline V gene are SGHTA and FQGNSA. The chain's CDR3 is CVSSLGPAVNEQYF. The CDR3 DNA is TGTGTCAGCAGCTTGGGGCCGGCTGTAAACGAGCAGTACTTC.

Regarding this clonotype: A read error may be the cause here, since a much bigger clone is one base away. J is TRBJ1-1 and V is TRBV12-3 or TRBV12-4, with D perhaps TRBD1 (6 bases). The CDR3 covers 12 residues. The CDR3 loop is CASEGGGTEACF. DNA for the CDR3: TGTGCCAGCGAGGGGGGGGGCACTGAAGCTTGCTTT.

The sample holds many counts of this clonotype. CDR3 sequence (DNA): TGTGCCAGCAGCCCCCACTCGGGGTTGAACACTGAAGCTTTCTTT. Amino acids: CASSPHSGLNTEAFF. J is TRBJ1-1 and V is TRBV11-2; D remains unclear. V was cut by 5 bases and J by 0 bases, with 13 bases left in between. Germline values: CDR1 SGHAT, CDR2 FQNNGV. The CDR3 length is 15 residues.

The sample holds a few counts of this clonotype. The J gene is TRBJ2-4, the V gene TRBV2, with D uncertain. The CDR3 covers 13 residues. Germline CDR1 reads SNHLY; CDR2 reads FYNNEI. Trimming cost V 2 bases and J 7 bases, with 9 bases left between them. CDR3 sequence reads: CASSEWGANIQYF. In DNA, the CDR3 is TGTGCCAGCAGTGAATGGGGTGCGAACATTCAGTACTTC.

CDR3 residues: CASSSGSGTQYF. CDR3 DNA: TGTGCCAGCAGCTCGGGTTCCGGGACCCAGTACTTC. V gene TRBV11-3 combines with J gene TRBJ2-5; D remains unclear. The CDR3 sequence is 12 residues long. Deletions cut 4 bases from V and 7 bases from J, with 10 bases between. CDR1 SGHNT and CDR2 YENEEA come from the germline V gene.

Many counts were recorded for this clonotype. The rearrangement joins TRBV11-1 to TRBJ2-7; 9 bases match TRBD1. Unmatched junction bases numbered 9, after V lost 6 bases and J lost 6 bases. The germline V gene encodes CDR1 SGHAT and CDR2 FQDESV (reference sequence). The CDR3 contains 14 residues. CDR3 amino acids: CASSPWTGEVEQYF. CDR3 coding DNA: TGTGCCAGCAGTCCTTGGACAGGGGAAGTCGAGCAGTACTTC. Full variable domain (outside the CDR3, taken from reference TRBV11-1 and TRBJ2-7): EAEVAQSPRYKITEKSQAVAFWCDPISGHATLYWYRQILGQGPELLVQFQDESVVDDSQLPKDRFSAERLKGVDSTLKIQPAELGDSAMYLCASSPWTGEVEQYFGPGTRLTVT.

This clonotype was counted only a few times. This chain connects TRBV6-1 to TRBJ1-3; 7 positions match TRBD1. Unmatched junction bases numbered 8, after V lost 4 bases and J lost 2 bases. Germline-derived CDR1 and CDR2 are MNHNS and SASEGT. This CDR3 contains 16 residues. For the CDR3, the DNA is TGTGCCAGCAGTGCCCCTCGAGGGGGCCCTGGAAACACCATATATTTT. Amino acid sequence: CASSAPRGGPGNTIYF.

This clonotype was observed many times. The J gene is TRBJ1-5, the V gene TRBV6-5, with 9 bases that match TRBD1. Losses at the gene ends were 2 bases for V and 0 bases for J; bases not matched to a gene: 5. This CDR3 is 17 amino acids long. Germline CDR1 MNHEY, CDR2 SVGAGI. The CDR3 reads CASSYETGGASNQPQHF. CDR3 sequence (DNA): TGTGCCAGCAGTTACGAGACAGGGGGAGCTAGCAATCAGCCCCAGCATTTT.

The table lists this clonotype with many counts. This sequence joins TRBV2 and TRBJ2-2; D not certain. This CDR3 spans 14 amino acids. V lost 5 bases, J lost 3 bases, and 10 bases lay in between. The germline V gene has CDR1 SNHLY and CDR2 FYNNEI. CDR3 sequence (DNA): TGTGCCAGCAGTAGGAACAGACACACCGGGGAGCTGTTTTTT. Translated: CASSRNRHTGELFF.

This clonotype was found once. This chain connects TRBV5-1 to TRBJ2-5; D might be TRBD2 (6 bases). The CDR3 loop spans 13 amino acids. CDR1 is SGHRS, CDR2 YFSETQ, per germline. Between the trimmed V and J ends, which lost 4 bases and 5 bases, there was a span of 12 bases. This chain's CDR3 is CASSTGRGETQYF. In DNA, the CDR3 is TGCGCCAGCAGCACGGGACGGGGGGAGACCCAGTACTTC. The full variable domain, rest sourced from reference TRBV5-1 and TRBJ2-5, is KAGVTQTPRYLIKTRGQQVTLSCSPISGHRSVSWYQQTPGQGLQFLFEYFSETQRNKGNFPGRFSGRQFSNSRSEMNVSTLELGDSALYLCASSTGRGETQYFGPGTRLLVL.

This clonotype showed up many times. The chain joins TRBV6-1 to TRBJ1-1, with a weak D call TRBD1 (6 bases). The V and J ends lost 0 bases and 3 bases respectively, with 11 bases between them. The CDR3 runs 15 residues. Germline lookup yields CDR1 MNHNS and CDR2 SASEGT. CDR3 region: CASSEATGKYTEAFF. CDR3 DNA sequence: TGTGCCAGCAGTGAAGCAACAGGGAAATACACTGAAGCTTTCTTT.

The rearrangement uses TRBV27 and TRBJ2-5; D is tentatively TRBD1 or TRBD2 (6 bases each). Per germline, CDR1 MNHEY and CDR2 SMNVEV (reference sequence). This CDR3 has 14 residues. V shed 4 bases and J shed 5 bases, with 14 bases lying between them. The CDR3 coding sequence is TGTGCCAGCAGTTCGGGGGCCTCATTGGAGACCCAGTACTTC. Translating gives CASSSGASLETQYF.

As to this clonotype: A read error may explain this, as a much larger clone is one base away. This sequence joins TRBV24-1 and TRBJ2-7, with D hard to call. From germline, CDR1 is KGHDR and CDR2 SFDVKD. This CDR3 contains 11 residues. The CDR3 coding sequence is TGTGCCACCAGTGATTCTTCCGAGGAGTACTTC. Protein sequence: CATSDSSEEYF.

This clonotype was detected once. J is TRBJ2-5 and V is TRBV12-3 or TRBV12-4; D may be TRBD1 or TRBD2 (6 bases each). The CDR3 runs to 13 residues. V lost 3 bases to trimming and J lost 6 bases, with 11 bases between them. The CDR3 spells CASSLGGEKTQYF. In DNA, the CDR3 is TGTGCCAGCAGTTTGGGGGGCGAAAAGACCCAGTACTTC.

This clonotype appeared many times. CDR3 nucleotides: TGTGCCACCAGTGACGGCGAGCAGTACTTC. It codes for CATSDGEQYF. This rearrangement joins TRBV24-1 to TRBJ2-7, with no clear D. The V and J ends lost 4 bases and 6 bases respectively, with 3 bases between them. The CDR3 is made up of 10 amino acids. Looked up from germline, CDR1 is KGHDR and CDR2 is SFDVKD.

In this sample, this clonotype turned up many times. This chain links TRBV2 with TRBJ1-5; D is undetermined. With 7 bases removed from V and 4 bases from J, the gap between germline ends came to 11 bases. This CDR3 has 13 amino acids. Looked up from germline, CDR1 is SNHLY and CDR2 is FYNNEI. CDR3: CASKGIRNQPQHF. CDR3 nucleotides: TGTGCCAGCAAAGGGATTCGGAATCAGCCCCAGCATTTT.

The V call is TRBV29-1, the J call TRBJ2-7; TRBD1 matches at 8 bases. CDR1 and CDR2 from the germline V gene are SQVTM and ANQGSEA. Trimming at V came to 1 base and at J to 6 bases, leaving 11 bases not matched to a gene. The CDR3 runs 15 residues. This CDR3 is CSVEGGGTGRCEQYF. Here the CDR3 DNA reads TGCAGCGTTGAAGGGGGTGGGACAGGACGATGCGAGCAGTACTTC.

This clonotype showed up just a few times. The J gene is TRBJ2-2, the V gene TRBV15, with no clear D. Germline CDR1 LNHNV, CDR2 YYDKDF (reference sequence). Trimming took 1 base from V and 4 from J, leaving 7 bases between them. This CDR3 comprises 14 residues. CDR3 protein: CATSRVLFTGELFF. CDR3 in DNA: TGTGCCACCAGCAGAGTACTATTCACCGGGGAGCTGTTTTTT.

This clonotype was picked up a small number of times. The rearrangement links TRBV28 to TRBJ2-7; D may be TRBD1 or TRBD2 (5 bases each). Trimming shortened V by 2 bases and J by 0 bases, and 11 bases separated the two germline ends. The V gene's germline CDR1 is MDHEN and CDR2 SYDVKM. The CDR3 sequence is 15 residues long. CDR3: CASSLPRDGSYEQYF. CDR3 DNA: TGTGCCAGCAGTTTACCCCGGGACGGCTCCTACGAGCAGTACTTC. Supplemented by reference TRBV28 and TRBJ2-7, the full variable domain reads DVKVTQSSRYLVKRTGEKVFLECVQDMDHENMFWYRQDPGLGLRLIYFSYDVKMKEKGDIPEGYSVSREKKERFSLILESASTNQTSMYLCASSLPRDGSYEQYFGPGTRLTVT.